The clone carrying this TCR beta chain has more than one count but fewer than ten. The antigen is unknown. The sample belongs to a study of naive and memory T cell subsets. Overall study results and limits: TCR transcript changes with activation or differentiation may affect this RNA method.

TCR cDNA received a 3' ligated oligonucleotide that carried a UMI. Whole-blood samples were about 2.5 ml of peripheral blood from healthy adult volunteers. Four PCR rounds used nested alpha and beta constant region primers plus the SP2 primer. TCRdb independently ran MiXCR on the 5' RACE reads; one entry per CDR3 protein. Among about 59,000 distinct CDR3 sequences listed, 8% to 9% were seen once. This receptor was identified in a female donor in good health.

The CDR3 sequence is CASSLNYDRNTEAFF. The CDR3 nucleotides read TGTGCCAGCAGCTTAAATTACGACCGCAACACTGAAGCTTTCTTT. V and J are TRBV7-9 and TRBJ1-1; D is uncertain. Germline assignment: CDR1 SEHNR and CDR2 FQNEAQ (reference sequence). CDR3 length equals 15 residues. Deletions cut 2 bases from V and 2 bases from J, with 12 bases between.